This T cell receptor beta chain appears in the sequencing data of a study of T cell repertoires in cytomegalovirus infection. Study information: CMV infection plus the matching HLA type was flagged by public TCR beta signatures.

Only a few counts were recorded for this clonotype. Its antigen is as yet unknown. Germline V gene data show CDR1 as LNHDA and CDR2 as SQIVND (reference sequence). The length of the CDR3 is 12 residues. V gave up 8 bases and J gave up 7 bases, with 14 bases separating them. Using its own MiXCR run on the reads, TCRdb lists one record per CDR3 protein. The data hold hundreds of thousands of distinct CDR3 sequences, with 31% observed a single time. Study findings and constraints: Dominant in the ex vivo response were TCR beta clonotypes restricted by HLA-C and specific for CMV. The study identified carriers of CMV plus the relevant HLA from cumulative public TCR beta family frequency.

This TCR derives from a human donor in good health (CMV status not recorded). Some clones in this sample may be carry-over from other donors' samples. The rearrangement uses TRBV19 and TRBJ1-1; no clear D gene. Sequences were derived from cultured CD8+ T cells from PBMCs, sampled from culture after CMV antigen stimulation. CDR3 region: CASGFSLREAFF. As DNA, the CDR3 is TGTGCCAGTGGGTTCAGCCTCCGTGAAGCTTTCTTT.